The 14 T cell receptor beta chains below all came from one sample that was sequenced in a study of blood T cell repertoires in COVID-19. The table came from immunoSEQ multiplex PCR; TCRdb's copy has only in-frame clones and leaves some out. The sample has around 150,000 clones, roughly 80% seen once. Sequencing was done on a sample of peripheral blood. The receptors originated from a woman in her thirties or forties with COVID-19, enrolled during active disease.

This clone appeared a single time. V usage is TRBV11-2 and J usage is TRBJ2-5; 9 bases match TRBD1. This CDR3 is 13 amino acids long. V trimming: 6 bases; J trimming: 5 bases; junction bases outside the gene matches: 4. CDR1 and CDR2 from the germline V gene are SGHAT and FQNNGV. The CDR3 is CASRGQGTETQYF. CDR3 bases: TGTGCCAGCAGGGGACAGGGAACGGAGACCCAGTACTTC.

The chain employs TRBV7-8 and TRBJ1-1; 7 positions agree with TRBD1. V lost 6 bases, J lost 0 bases, and 10 bases stayed unmatched. The CDR3 loop spans 16 amino acids. Germline lookup yields CDR1 SGHVS and CDR2 FQNEAQ. The CDR3 nucleotides are TGTGCCAGCAGACTAGAGGGGGCGCGGGTGAACACTGAAGCTTTCTTT. It yields the protein CASRLEGARVNTEAFF. Filled out from reference TRBV7-8 and TRBJ1-1, the complete variable domain reads GAGVSQSPRYKVAKRGQDVALRCDPISGHVSLFWYQQALGQGPEFLTYFQNEAQLDKSGLPSDRFFAERPEGSVSTLKIQRTQQEDSAVYLCASRLEGARVNTEAFFGQGTRLTVV.

The V and J genes are TRBV28 and TRBJ2-3; maybe TRBD2 (5 bases). Germline V lookup: CDR1 MDHEN, CDR2 SYDVKM. The V end was cut by 2 bases, the J end by 5 bases, with 11 bases between. The CDR3 extends over 14 amino acids. CDR3 sequence reads: CASSLTGMGDTQYF. CDR3 bases: TGTGCCAGCAGTTTAACCGGGATGGGAGATACGCAGTATTTT.

The V call is TRBV7-8, the J call TRBJ2-3; TRBD2 matches at 15 bases. The CDR3 is 17 amino acids. J was trimmed by 6 bases and V by 6 bases; bases with no gene match: 10. CDR1 and CDR2 (germline): SGHVS, FQNEAQ. The CDR3 DNA sequence: TGTGCCAGCAGACCTCGGGGACTAGCGGGAGGCGCGGATACGCAGTATTTT. Translation: CASRPRGLAGGADTQYF.

V usage is TRBV19 and J usage is TRBJ1-2; D may be TRBD1 (6 bases). The germline V gene encodes CDR1 LNHDA and CDR2 SQIVND (reference sequence). V shed 4 bases and J shed 7 bases, with 13 bases lying between them. The CDR3 is made up of 13 amino acids. In nucleotides, the CDR3 is TGTGCCAGTAGTAGTTCTGGGGGCTTTGGCTACACCTTC. Its protein is CASSSSGGFGYTF.

The chain couples TRBV11-3 to TRBJ2-1, with TRBD1 as a possible D gene (6 bases). This CDR3 is 15 amino acids long. The germline V gene has CDR1 SGHNT and CDR2 YENEEA. Trimming took off 5 bases at V and 7 bases at J, with 18 bases between the two ends. CDR3 loop: CASSKYGQSGNEQFF. As DNA, the CDR3 is TGTGCCAGCAGCAAATACGGACAGTCCGGGAATGAGCAGTTCTTC.

The genes are TRBV10-3 and TRBJ2-7, with 9 bases lining up with TRBD1. The CDR3 sequence is 15 residues long. Looked up from germline, CDR1 is ENHRY and CDR2 is SYGVKD. The V segment lost 7 bases and the J segment 4 bases; nucleotides outside the gene matches: 11. CDR3 sequence: CAIKNGTGRLYEQYF. Here the CDR3 DNA reads TGTGCCATCAAAAACGGGACAGGGCGTCTGTACGAGCAGTACTTC.

The J gene is TRBJ2-7, the V gene TRBV10-3, with 7 bases identical to TRBD1. The V gene end was trimmed by 8 bases and the J gene end by 4 bases; junction bases not matched to a gene: 5. CDR3 length equals 12 residues. The germline V gene encodes CDR1 ENHRY and CDR2 SYGVKD. The CDR3 coding sequence is TGTGCCATCGGCCGGGACAGATACGAGCAGTACGTC. The encoded protein is CAIGRDRYEQYV.

This clone was observed a few times. The chain has TRBV3-1 (or the pseudogene TRBV3-2) and TRBJ2-5, with 8 bases identical to TRBD2. J was trimmed by 1 base and V by 0 bases; bases with no gene match: 22. From germline, CDR1 is LGHDT and CDR2 YNNKEL (reference sequence). CDR3 length: 22 residues. The CDR3 bases are TGTGCCAGCAGCCAAGAACGGGCGGGGGGCCAGGAGAGCCGGGGCGGCCAAGAGACCCAGTACTTC. The encoded protein is CASSQERAGGQESRGGQETQYF.

The chain combines TRBV28 with TRBJ2-5, with D tentatively TRBD2 (7 bases). With 7 bases removed from V and 3 bases from J, the gap between germline ends came to 15 bases. CDR1 is MDHEN, CDR2 SYDVKM, per germline. The CDR3 sequence is 14 residues long. In nucleotides, the CDR3 is TGTGCCAGCACCGTCGGGGGGCAGAAAGAGACCCAGTACTTC. Residues: CASTVGGQKETQYF.

The chain joins TRBV6-5 to TRBJ1-6; TRBD1 matches at 10 bases. V shed 6 bases and J 7 bases; nucleotides not matched to a gene: 3. CDR3 length: 14 amino acids. Germline V gene data show CDR1 as MNHEY and CDR2 as SVGAGI. CDR3 sequence (DNA): TGTGCCAGCAGCCCGGGACAGGGGAATTCACCCCTCCACTTT. The encoded protein is CASSPGQGNSPLHF.

The V and J genes are TRBV7-9 and TRBJ1-1; TRBD1 aligns across 7 bases. Germline CDR1 and CDR2: SEHNR and FQNEAQ (reference sequence). Unmatched junction bases numbered 8, after V lost 2 bases and J lost 5 bases. The CDR3 has 15 residues. CDR3 nucleotide sequence: TGTGCCAGCAGCTTAACGGGACAGTCTTGGACTGAAGCTTTCTTT. This encodes CASSLTGQSWTEAFF.

The genes are TRBV5-5 and TRBJ1-3, with TRBD1 matching 7 bases. V lost 0 bases to trimming and J lost 5 bases; unmatched junction nucleotides: 2. This CDR3 has 14 residues. CDR1 and CDR2 from the germline V gene are SGHKS and YYEKEE (reference sequence). CDR3 in amino acids: CASSLDRGRNTIYF. In nucleotides, the CDR3 is TGTGCCAGCAGCTTGGACAGGGGCCGAAACACCATATATTTT.

This clone was detected a few times. The chain recombines TRBV3-1 (or the pseudogene TRBV3-2) with TRBJ1-6; D perhaps matches TRBD1 (6 bases). This CDR3 is 13 amino acids long. V lost 4 bases and J lost 14, with 15 bases in between. CDR1 is LGHDT, CDR2 YNNKEL, per germline (reference sequence). The CDR3 loop is CASSLRGKGSLHF. CDR3 DNA: TGTGCCAGCAGCCTAAGGGGGAAAGGATCCCTCCACTTT.